The TCR beta chain described here comes from a study of T cell responses to AZD1222 COVID-19 vaccine. This clone has just a few counts. What it binds is not known. Overall study findings and caveats: There were mostly white British donors and more females than males, and clonal diversity was possibly underestimated. Seropositive at baseline were only a handful of AZD1222 recipients.

Germline V CDR1 and CDR2: SGHAT, FQNNGV. CDR3 length: 16 residues. V was clipped by 1 base and J by 2 bases, with 12 bases between them. Here immunoSEQ multiplex PCR was the method, and the copy in TCRdb shows in-frame clones only, minus some. The sample lists approximately 79,000 clones, approximately 83% occurring once. The source was peripheral blood, collected 28 days after the second AZD1222 dose. The V gene is TRBV11-2, the J gene TRBJ1-5; D uncertain. The sequence came from an adult who received the AZD1222 COVID-19 vaccine. CDR3 DNA: TGTGCCAGCAGCTTAGGGGAGACTGGGGGCAATCAGCCCCAGCATTTT. Protein sequence: CASSLGETGGNQPQHF.